The T cell receptor beta chain under discussion was sequenced for a study of T cell repertoires in cytomegalovirus infection. One entry per CDR3 protein results from TCRdb running MiXCR on the reads. This table has about 69,000 distinct CDR3 sequences, under 30% appearing once. Germline CDR1 reads SGHNT; CDR2 reads YENEEA. The V end was cut by 0 bases, the J end by 8 bases, with 8 bases between. The CDR3 consists of 13 residues. Concerning this clonotype: Its antigen is currently unknown.

Here the sequenced sample was CD8+ T cells from cultured PBMCs, taken from culture after CMV antigen stimulation. This TCR was recovered from a human donor in good health (CMV status not recorded). Some clones in this sample may be carry-over from other donors' samples. V usage is TRBV11-3 and J usage is TRBJ2-1; D remains ambiguous. CDR3 in amino acids: CASSLDPGDEQFF. Written as DNA, the CDR3 is TGTGCCAGCAGCTTAGACCCGGGCGATGAGCAGTTCTTC.